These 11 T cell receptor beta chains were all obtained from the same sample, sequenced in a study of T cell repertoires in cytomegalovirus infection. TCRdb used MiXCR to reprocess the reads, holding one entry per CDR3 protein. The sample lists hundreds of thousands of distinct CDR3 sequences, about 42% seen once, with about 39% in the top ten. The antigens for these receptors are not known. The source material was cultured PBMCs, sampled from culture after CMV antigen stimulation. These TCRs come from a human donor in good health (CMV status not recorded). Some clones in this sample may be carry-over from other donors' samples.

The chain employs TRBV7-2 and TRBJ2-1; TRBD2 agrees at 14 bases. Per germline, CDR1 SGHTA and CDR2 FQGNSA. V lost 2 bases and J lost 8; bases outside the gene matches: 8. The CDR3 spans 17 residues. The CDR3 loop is CASSLLGTSGRVDEQFF. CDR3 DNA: TGTGCCAGCAGCTTATTAGGGACTAGCGGGAGAGTCGATGAGCAGTTCTTC.

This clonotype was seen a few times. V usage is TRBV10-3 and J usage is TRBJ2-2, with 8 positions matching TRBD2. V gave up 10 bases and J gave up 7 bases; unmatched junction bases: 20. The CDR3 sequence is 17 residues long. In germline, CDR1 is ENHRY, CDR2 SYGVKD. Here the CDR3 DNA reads TGTGCCACCTCGAAACGAACAGCGGGAGAAGGAATCGGGGAGCTGTTTTTT. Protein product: CATSKRTAGEGIGELFF.

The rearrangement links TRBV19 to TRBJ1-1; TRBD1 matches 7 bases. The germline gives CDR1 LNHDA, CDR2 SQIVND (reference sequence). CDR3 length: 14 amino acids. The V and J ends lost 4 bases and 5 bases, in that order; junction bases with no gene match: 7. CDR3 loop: CASSRRDSRTEAFF. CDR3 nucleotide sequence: TGTGCCAGTAGTAGGAGGGACAGTCGGACTGAAGCTTTCTTT.

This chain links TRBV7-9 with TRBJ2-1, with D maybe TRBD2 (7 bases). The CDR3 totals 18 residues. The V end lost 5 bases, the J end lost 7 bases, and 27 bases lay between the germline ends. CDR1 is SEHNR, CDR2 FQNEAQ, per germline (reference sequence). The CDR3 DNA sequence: TGTGCCAGCAGCCGCTTTAACCGTTTAGGGGGGGGGCCGAATGAGCAGTTCTTC. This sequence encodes CASSRFNRLGGGPNEQFF.

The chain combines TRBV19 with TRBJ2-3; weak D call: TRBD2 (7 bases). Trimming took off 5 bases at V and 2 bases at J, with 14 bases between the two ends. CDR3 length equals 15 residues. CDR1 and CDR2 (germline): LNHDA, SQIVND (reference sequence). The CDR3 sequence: CASSPNGGATDTQYF. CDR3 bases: TGTGCCAGTAGTCCCAATGGGGGGGCCACAGATACGCAGTATTTT.

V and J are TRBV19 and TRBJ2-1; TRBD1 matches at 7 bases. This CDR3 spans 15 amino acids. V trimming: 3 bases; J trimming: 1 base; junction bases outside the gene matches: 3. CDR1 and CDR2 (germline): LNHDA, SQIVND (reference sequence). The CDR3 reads CASSMRGLSYNEQFF. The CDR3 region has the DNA TGTGCCAGTAGTATGAGGGGGCTATCCTACAATGAGCAGTTCTTC. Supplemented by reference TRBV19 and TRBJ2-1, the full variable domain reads DGGITQSPKYLFRKEGQNVTLSCEQNLNHDAMYWYRQDPGQGLRLIYYSQIVNDFQKGDIAEGYSVSREKKESFPLTVTSAQKNPTAFYLCASSMRGLSYNEQFFGPGTRLTVL.

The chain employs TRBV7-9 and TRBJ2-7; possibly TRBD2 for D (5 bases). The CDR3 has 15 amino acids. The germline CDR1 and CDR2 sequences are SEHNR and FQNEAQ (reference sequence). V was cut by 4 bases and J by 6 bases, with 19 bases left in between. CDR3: CASSSTGIGGAEQYF. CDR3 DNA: TGTGCCAGCAGCTCCACGGGGATTGGAGGTGCCGAGCAGTACTTC.

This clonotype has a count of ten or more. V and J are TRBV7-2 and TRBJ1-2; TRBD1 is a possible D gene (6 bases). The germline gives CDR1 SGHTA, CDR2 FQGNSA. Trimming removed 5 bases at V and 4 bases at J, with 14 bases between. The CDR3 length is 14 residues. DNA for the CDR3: TGTGCCAGCAGCCCCGTCACAGGGACCTATGGCTACACCTTC. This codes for CASSPVTGTYGYTF.

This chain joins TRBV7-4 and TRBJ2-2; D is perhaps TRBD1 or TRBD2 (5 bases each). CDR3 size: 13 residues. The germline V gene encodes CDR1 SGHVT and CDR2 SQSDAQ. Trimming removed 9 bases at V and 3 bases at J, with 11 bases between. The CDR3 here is CARPGPHTGELFF. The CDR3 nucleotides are TGTGCCAGGCCGGGACCTCACACCGGGGAGCTGTTTTTT.

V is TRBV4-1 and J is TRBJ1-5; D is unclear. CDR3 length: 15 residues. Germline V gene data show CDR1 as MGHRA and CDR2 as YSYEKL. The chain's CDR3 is CTVFSVTACNQPQHF. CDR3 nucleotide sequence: TGCACGGTATTCTCGGTCACCGCCTGCAATCAGCCCCAGCATTTT.

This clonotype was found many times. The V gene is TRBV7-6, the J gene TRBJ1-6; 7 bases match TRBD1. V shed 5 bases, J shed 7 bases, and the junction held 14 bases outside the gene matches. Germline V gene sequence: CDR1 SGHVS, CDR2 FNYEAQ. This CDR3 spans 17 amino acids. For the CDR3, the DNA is TGTGCCAGCAGCACCCGACAGGGCAGGGTGAGAAATTCACCCCTCCACTTT. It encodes CASSTRQGRVRNSPLHF.